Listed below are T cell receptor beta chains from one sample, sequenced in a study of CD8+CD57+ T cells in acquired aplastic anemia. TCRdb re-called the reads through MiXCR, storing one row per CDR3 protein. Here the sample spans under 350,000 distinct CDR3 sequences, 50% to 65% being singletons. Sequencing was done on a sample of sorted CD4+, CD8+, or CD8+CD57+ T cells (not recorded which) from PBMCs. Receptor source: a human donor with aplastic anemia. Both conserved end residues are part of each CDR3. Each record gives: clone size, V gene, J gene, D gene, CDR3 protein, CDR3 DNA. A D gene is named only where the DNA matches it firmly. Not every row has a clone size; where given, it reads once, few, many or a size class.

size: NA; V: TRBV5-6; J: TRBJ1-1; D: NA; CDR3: CASSLGASEAFF; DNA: TGTGCCAGCAGCTTGGGTGCGTCTGAAGCTTTCTTT
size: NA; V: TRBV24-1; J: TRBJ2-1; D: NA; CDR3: CATSDHYRRNEQFF; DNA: TGTGCCACCAGTGATCACTACAGGAGGAATGAGCAGTTCTTC
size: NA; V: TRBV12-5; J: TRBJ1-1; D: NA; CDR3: CASGPHRGVGTEAFF; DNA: TGTGCTAGTGGTCCCCACCGGGGAGTAGGTACTGAAGCTTTCTTT
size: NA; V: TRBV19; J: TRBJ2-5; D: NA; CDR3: CATQGREIQYF; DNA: TGTGCCACTCAGGGCAGAGAGATCCAGTACTTC
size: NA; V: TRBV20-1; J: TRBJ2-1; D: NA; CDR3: CSAHDRGATYEQFF; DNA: TGCAGTGCCCACGACAGAGGGGCCACCTACGAGCAGTTCTTC
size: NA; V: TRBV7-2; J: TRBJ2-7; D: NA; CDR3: CASSLGGEDEQYF; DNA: TGTGCCAGCAGCTTAGGGGGGGAGGACGAGCAGTACTTC
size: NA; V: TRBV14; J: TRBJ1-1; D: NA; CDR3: CASSQTLGRGFSEAFF; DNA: TGTGCCAGCAGCCAAACACTGGGACGGGGGTTTTCTGAAGCTTTCTTT
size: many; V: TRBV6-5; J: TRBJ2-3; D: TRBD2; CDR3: CASRETAGRTDTQYF; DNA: TGTGCCAGCAGGGAAACAGCGGGGCGCACAGATACGCAGTATTTT
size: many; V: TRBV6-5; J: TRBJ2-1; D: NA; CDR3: CASILGREQFF; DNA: TGTGCCAGCATCCTTGGAAGGGAGCAGTTCTTC
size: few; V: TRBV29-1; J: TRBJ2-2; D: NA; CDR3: CSVVGRGGELFF; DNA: TGCAGCGTTGTAGGTCGTGGCGGGGAGCTGTTTTTT
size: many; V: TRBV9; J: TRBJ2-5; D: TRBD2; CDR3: CASSVGGLAVGGQETQYF; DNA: TGTGCCAGCAGCGTAGGGGGACTAGCGGTAGGGGGACAAGAGACCCAGTACTTC
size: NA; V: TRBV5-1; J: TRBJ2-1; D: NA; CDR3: CASSLNGIGEQFF; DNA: TGCGCCAGCAGCCTTAACGGGATTGGTGAGCAGTTCTTC
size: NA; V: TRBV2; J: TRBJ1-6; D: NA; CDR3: CASSDESNSPLHF; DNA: TGTGCCAGCAGTGACGAGAGTAATTCACCCCTCCACTTT
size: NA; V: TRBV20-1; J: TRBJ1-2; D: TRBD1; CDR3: CSARAHLGTVNLSF; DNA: TGCAGTGCTAGAGCGCATCTCGGGACAGTCAATCTTAGCTTC
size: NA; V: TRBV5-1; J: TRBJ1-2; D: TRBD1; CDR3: CASSSDRDGYTF; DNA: TGTGCCAGCAGCTCGGACAGGGATGGCTACACCTTC
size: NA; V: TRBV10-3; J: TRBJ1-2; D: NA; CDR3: CAIRELTDYGYTF; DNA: TGTGCCATCAGGGAGTTGACGGACTATGGCTACACCTTC
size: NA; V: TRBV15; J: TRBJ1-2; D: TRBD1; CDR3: CATSIDRGGPYTF; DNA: TGTGCCACCAGCATAGACAGGGGGGGGCCCTACACCTTC
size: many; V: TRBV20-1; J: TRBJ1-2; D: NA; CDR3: CLIARGQGQGYTF; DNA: TGCCTGATTGCTCGAGGGCAGGGGCAGGGCTACACCTTC
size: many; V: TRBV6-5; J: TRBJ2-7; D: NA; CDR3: CASSYTSSRQNSYEQYF; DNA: TGTGCCAGCAGTTATACCTCGTCGAGGCAAAACTCCTACGAGCAGTACTTC
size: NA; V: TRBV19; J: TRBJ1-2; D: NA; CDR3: CASSIAWGFAVGYTF; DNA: TGTGCCAGTAGTATAGCTTGGGGGTTTGCCGTTGGCTACACCTTC
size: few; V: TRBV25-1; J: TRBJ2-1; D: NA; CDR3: CASSEMDSYNEQFF; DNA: TGTGCCAGCAGTGAAATGGACTCCTACAATGAGCAGTTCTTC
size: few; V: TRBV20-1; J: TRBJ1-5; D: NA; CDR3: CSARDPYGTSGVAQHF; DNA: TGCAGTGCTAGAGATCCCTACGGGACTAGCGGGGTTGCCCAGCATTTT
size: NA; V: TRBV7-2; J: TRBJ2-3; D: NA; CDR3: CASSLVPGWDTQYF; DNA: TGTGCCAGCAGCTTAGTACCGGGTTGGGATACGCAGTATTTT
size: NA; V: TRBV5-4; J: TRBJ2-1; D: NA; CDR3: CASSFSRYNEQFF; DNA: TGTGCCAGCAGCTTCTCCCGGTACAATGAGCAGTTCTTC
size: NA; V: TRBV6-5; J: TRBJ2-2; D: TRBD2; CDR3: CASSPSGSLNTGELFF; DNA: TGTGCCAGCAGTCCGAGCGGGAGTCTCAACACCGGGGAGCTGTTTTTT
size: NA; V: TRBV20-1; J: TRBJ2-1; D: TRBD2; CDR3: CSARDPPVSGTADEQFF; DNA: TGCAGTGCTAGAGATCCCCCCGTTAGCGGGACGGCGGATGAGCAGTTCTTC
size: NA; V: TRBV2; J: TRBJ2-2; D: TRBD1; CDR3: CASSVRDRGRGELFF; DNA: TGTGCCAGCAGTGTAAGGGACAGGGGGCGCGGGGAGCTGTTTTTT
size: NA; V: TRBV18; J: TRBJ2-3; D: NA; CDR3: CASSPQRADTQYF; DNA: TGTGCCAGCTCACCTCAACGTGCAGATACGCAGTATTTT
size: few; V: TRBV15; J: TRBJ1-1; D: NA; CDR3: CATSRGIGGENTEAFF; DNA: TGTGCCACCAGCAGAGGGATCGGGGGGGAGAACACTGAAGCTTTCTTT